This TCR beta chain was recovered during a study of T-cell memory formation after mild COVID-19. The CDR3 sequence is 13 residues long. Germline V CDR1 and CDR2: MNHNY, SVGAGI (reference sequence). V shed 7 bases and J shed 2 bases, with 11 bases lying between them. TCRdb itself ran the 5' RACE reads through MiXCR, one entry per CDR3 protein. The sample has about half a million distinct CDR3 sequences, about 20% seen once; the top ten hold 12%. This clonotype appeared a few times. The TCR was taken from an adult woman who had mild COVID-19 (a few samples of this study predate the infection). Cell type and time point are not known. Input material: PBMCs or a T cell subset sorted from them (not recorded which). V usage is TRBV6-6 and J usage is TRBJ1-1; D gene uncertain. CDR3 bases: TGTGCCAGCACCAGGCAGACCAACACTGAAGCTTTCTTT. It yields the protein CASTRQTNTEAFF.